This TCR beta chain was sequenced in a study of control samples from healthy donors and cancer patients. The CDR3 loop spans 15 amino acids. The germline V gene has CDR1 SGHTA and CDR2 FQGNSA. V gave up 1 base and J gave up 0 bases, with 7 bases separating them. The protocol was immunoSEQ multiplex PCR, while the TCRdb copy is restricted to in-frame clones and leaves out a portion. The top ten clones hold around 2% of a sample with approximately 180,000 clones, 91% of them seen once. The rearrangement links TRBV7-2 to TRBJ1-3, with D unclear. The sample consisted of blood. This TCR was recovered from a woman aged 40-49 years in good health. As DNA, the CDR3 is TGTGCCAGCAGCTTAGGGGTCAGCTCTGGAAACACCATATATTTT. Translated: CASSLGVSSGNTIYF.